The rows below give T cell receptor beta chains drawn from one sample of a study of blood T cell repertoires in COVID-19. TCRdb's table, derived via immunoSEQ multiplex PCR, lists solely in-frame clones and lacks some. The repertoire holds 180,000 or so clones, more than 70% seen once, with about 2.8% in the top ten. The specimen sequenced was peripheral blood. These receptor sequences come from a woman older than 75 with active or convalescent COVID-19. CDR3s include the opening cysteine and the closing phenylalanine or tryptophan. D genes are given only for firm matches. Rows may omit the clone size; those that give it use once, few, many or a size class.

few	TRBV5-1	TRBJ2-7	TRBD1	CASSRQNWDRETYEQYF	TGCGCCAGCAGCCGACAAAACTGGGACAGGGAAACCTACGAGCAGTACTTC
NA	TRBV7-9	TRBJ2-7	NA	CASILGGGFNEQYF	TGTGCCAGCATCCTAGGAGGAGGGTTCAACGAGCAGTACTTC
NA	TRBV19	TRBJ2-7	NA	CATSETANYEQYF	TGTGCCACCTCGGAGACGGCGAACTACGAGCAGTACTTC
NA	TRBV18	TRBJ1-1	NA	CASSPLLTPGEAFF	TGTGCCAGCTCACCACTTCTAACTCCCGGGGAAGCTTTCTTT
NA	TRBV6-2/TRBV6-3	TRBJ2-2	TRBD2	CASSNGLAGIGTGELFF	TGTGCCAGCAGTAACGGACTAGCGGGGATAGGGACCGGGGAGCTGTTTTTT
NA	TRBV20-1	TRBJ2-3	TRBD2	CSASPGGSTDTQYF	TGCAGTGCTAGTCCGGGGGGTAGCACAGATACGCAGTATTTT
few	TRBV6-6	TRBJ2-7	NA	CASSRFQGTLYEQYF	TGTGCCAGCAGCCGTTTTCAGGGGACCTTATACGAGCAGTACTTC
NA	TRBV2	TRBJ2-2	TRBD1	CASSGQGADTGELFF	TGTGCCAGCAGTGGACAGGGGGCTGACACCGGGGAGCTGTTTTTT
NA	TRBV30	TRBJ1-5	NA	CAWSPGVMSNQPQHF	TGTGCCTGGAGCCCGGGGGTTATGAGCAATCAGCCCCAGCATTTT
NA	TRBV6-5	TRBJ2-3	NA	CASSLETGGTDTQYF	TGTGCCAGCAGTCTAGAGACAGGCGGCACAGATACGCAGTATTTT
NA	TRBV27	TRBJ1-2	NA	CASSLEGNYGYTF	TGTGCCAGCAGTTTGGAGGGAAACTATGGCTACACCTTC
NA	TRBV3-1/TRBV3-2	TRBJ2-5	NA	CASSMTATQYF	TGTGCCAGCAGCATGACAGCGACCCAGTACTTC
NA	TRBV5-1	TRBJ2-2	TRBD1	CASSLSTGYPGELFF	TGCGCCAGCAGCTTGTCGACAGGGTATCCCGGGGAGCTGTTTTTT
few	TRBV9	TRBJ2-1	TRBD2	CASSVSLAGLNEQFF	TGTGCCAGCAGCGTAAGTCTAGCGGGGCTCAATGAGCAGTTCTTC
NA	TRBV4-1	TRBJ2-7	TRBD1	CASSQDRTGGSYEQYF	TGCGCCAGCAGCCAAGATAGGACAGGGGGCAGCTACGAGCAGTACTTC
NA	TRBV3-1/TRBV3-2	TRBJ2-1	TRBD2	CASSQDWVVAGANSYNEQFF	TGTGCCAGCAGCCAAGATTGGGTGGTAGCGGGGGCCAACTCCTACAATGAGCAGTTCTTC
NA	TRBV24-1	TRBJ2-5	TRBD1	CATSEHGTGVERETQYF	TGTGCCACCAGTGAGCACGGGACAGGGGTGGAGCGGGAGACCCAGTACTTC
few	TRBV19	TRBJ1-2	NA	CASRQQETGGYGYTF	TGTGCCAGTCGCCAACAGGAGACAGGAGGATATGGCTACACCTTC
NA	TRBV10-1	TRBJ1-1	NA	CASSDNGPPGAFF	TGCGCCAGCAGTGACAACGGGCCGCCGGGGGCTTTCTTT
NA	TRBV4-3	TRBJ2-7	TRBD1	CASSLGTGAYEQYF	TGCGCCAGCAGCCTCGGGACAGGGGCCTACGAGCAGTACTTC
few	TRBV28	TRBJ1-1	TRBD1	CASSLKIGQGALNTEAFF	TGTGCCAGCAGTCTGAAGATTGGACAGGGGGCCTTGAACACTGAAGCTTTCTTT
NA	TRBV6-5	TRBJ1-6	NA	CASSYGGGRAKPLHF	TGTGCCAGCAGTTACGGGGGGGGCAGGGCCAAACCCCTCCACTTT
NA	TRBV19	TRBJ2-5	NA	CASTTRAAGYQETQYF	TGTGCCAGTACCACCCGTGCAGCCGGGTACCAAGAGACCCAGTACTTC
NA	TRBV2	TRBJ2-7	NA	CASIVQGKEQYF	TGTGCCAGCATTGTACAGGGCAAGGAGCAGTACTTC
NA	TRBV5-1	TRBJ2-7	NA	CASAGTETYEQYF	TGCGCCAGCGCAGGCACCGAAACCTACGAGCAGTACTTC
NA	TRBV7-2	TRBJ1-2	NA	CASSSPGRFEGYTF	TGTGCCAGCAGCTCGCCCGGGAGGTTTGAAGGCTACACCTTC
NA	TRBV3-1/TRBV3-2	TRBJ2-1	TRBD2	CASSPRLAGNEQFF	TGTGCCAGCAGCCCCCGACTAGCGGGGAATGAGCAGTTCTTC
NA	TRBV3-1/TRBV3-2	TRBJ1-2	TRBD1	CASSQRDRGTYGYTF	TGTGCCAGCAGCCAGAGGGACAGGGGGACCTATGGCTACACCTTC
NA	TRBV20-1	TRBJ2-3	NA	CSASSVGATDTQYF	TGCAGTGCTAGTTCTGTGGGGGCCACAGATACGCAGTATTTT
NA	TRBV18	TRBJ2-6	NA	CASSPEHSGANVLTF	TGTGCCAGCTCACCGGAGCACTCTGGGGCCAACGTCCTGACTTTC
few	TRBV29-1	TRBJ2-5	TRBD1	CSGRTGGETQYF	TGCAGCGGACGGACAGGGGGTGAGACCCAGTACTTC
NA	TRBV19	TRBJ1-1	NA	CASNRETNTEAFF	TGTGCCAGTAACAGAGAGACGAACACTGAAGCTTTCTTT
NA	TRBV5-4	TRBJ1-1	NA	CASSSDSTAEAFF	TGTGCCAGCAGCTCAGACAGTACCGCTGAAGCTTTCTTT
NA	TRBV5-1	TRBJ1-1	TRBD1	CASSLATGRNTEAFF	TGCGCCAGCAGCTTAGCGACAGGGAGGAACACTGAAGCTTTCTTT
NA	TRBV6-5	TRBJ2-7	NA	CASSYVRGHEQYF	TGTGCCAGCAGTTACGTCAGGGGACACGAGCAGTACTTC
NA	TRBV7-2	TRBJ1-3	NA	CASSLDSLSGNTIYF	TGTGCCAGCAGCTTGGACAGTCTTTCTGGAAACACCATATATTTT
NA	TRBV5-6	TRBJ2-3	NA	CASSLKGTDTQYF	TGTGCCAGCAGCTTGAAGGGGACAGATACGCAGTATTTT
NA	TRBV28	TRBJ2-7	NA	CASSFVDSRTRRQYF	TGTGCCAGCAGTTTCGTCGACAGCCGTACGAGGAGGCAGTACTTC
once	TRBV9	TRBJ1-2	NA	CASSVGGDYDYGYTF	TGTGCCAGCAGCGTAGGAGGTGACTACGACTATGGCTACACCTTC
NA	TRBV2	TRBJ2-1	TRBD2	CASSSGGGTYNEQFF	TGTGCCAGCTCCTCGGGGGGGGGAACCTACAATGAGCAGTTCTTC
NA	TRBV4-3	TRBJ2-3	NA	CASSQDRLPNTDTQYF	TGCGCCAGCAGCCAAGACCGACTCCCGAACACAGATACGCAGTATTTT
NA	TRBV28	TRBJ1-4	NA	CATWTGATNEKLFF	TGTGCCACCTGGACGGGAGCAACTAATGAAAAACTGTTTTTT
NA	TRBV10-2	TRBJ2-3	TRBD1	CASRGGQGADTQYF	TGCGCCAGCAGGGGGGGACAGGGGGCAGATACGCAGTATTTT
once	TRBV2	TRBJ1-3	NA	CASSEARPPDTQTLGNTIYF	TGTGCCAGCAGTGAAGCCCGCCCTCCCGACACCCAAACCTTAGGAAACACCATATATTTT
NA	TRBV2	TRBJ1-4	TRBD1	CASSEIQGAKTNEKLFF	TGTGCCAGCAGCGAAATTCAGGGGGCCAAGACTAATGAAAAACTGTTTTTT
NA	TRBV3-1/TRBV3-2	TRBJ2-1	TRBD1	CASSIRTGYNEQFF	TGTGCCAGCAGCATAAGGACAGGGTACAATGAGCAGTTCTTC
NA	TRBV7-9	TRBJ1-6	NA	CASSLSGYAVNSPLHF	TGTGCCAGCAGCTTATCAGGGTATGCGGTAAATTCACCCCTCCACTTT
NA	TRBV6-2/TRBV6-3	TRBJ2-4	TRBD1	CASSYSDRAWNIQYF	TGTGCCAGCAGTTACTCCGACAGGGCTTGGAACATTCAGTACTTC
once	TRBV19	TRBJ1-5	TRBD1	CASSRDRVNQPQHF	TGTGCCAGTTCACGGGACAGAGTAAATCAGCCCCAGCATTTT
NA	TRBV10-2	TRBJ2-7	TRBD1	CASRNRGRIHEQYF	TGCGCCAGCAGAAACAGGGGGCGCATCCACGAGCAGTACTTC
NA	TRBV9	TRBJ1-1	NA	CASSVIDSEAFF	TGTGCCAGCAGCGTTATCGACAGCGAAGCTTTCTTT
few	TRBV29-1	TRBJ1-1	NA	CSAAVRVSGGTEAFF	TGCAGCGCCGCGGTTCGGGTCTCTGGTGGCACTGAAGCTTTCTTT
NA	TRBV21-1	TRBJ2-2	NA	CASSKVAGSWRGEVRDTGELFF	TGTGCCAGCAGCAAAGTTGCGGGTTCTTGGCGGGGTGAGGTAAGGGACACCGGGGAGCTGTTTTTT
once	TRBV30	TRBJ1-1	NA	CAWTRREAFF	TGTGCCTGGACGAGGCGGGAAGCTTTCTTT
few	TRBV2	TRBJ2-2	TRBD1	CASRDGTGSGELFF	TGTGCCAGCAGGGACGGGACAGGGTCCGGGGAGCTGTTTTTT
NA	TRBV5-1	TRBJ1-1	TRBD1	CASSLTGADGTEAFF	TGCGCCAGCAGCTTAACAGGGGCGGATGGCACTGAAGCTTTCTTT
NA	TRBV2	TRBJ2-7	TRBD2	CASTGGVYEQYF	TGTGCCAGTACTGGGGGGGTCTACGAGCAGTACTTC
NA	TRBV10-3	TRBJ1-2	NA	CAITTNQGNYGYTF	TGTGCCATCACCACAAACCAGGGGAACTATGGCTACACCTTC
NA	TRBV2	TRBJ2-3	TRBD2	CASSDIRRGVLDTQYF	TGTGCCAGCAGTGATATCCGGCGGGGGGTTTTAGATACGCAGTATTTT
NA	TRBV2	TRBJ2-1	TRBD1	CASSPSTSATGGQFF	TGTGCCAGCAGCCCGTCTACATCAGCGACAGGGGGGCAGTTCTTC